What follows are 5 T cell receptor beta chains derived from one specimen sequenced in a study of Graves' ophthalmopathy and Graves' hyperthyroidism. RNA transcripts were the source from which TCR beta CDR3 regions were amplified. HTBI primers were employed in first-round RT-PCR, then a second-round multiplex PCR followed. TCRdb called the multiplex PCR reads again in MiXCR, with one record for every CDR3 protein. This table holds some 410,000 distinct CDR3 sequences, roughly 21% found once. The sequenced sample consisted of peripheral blood. The receptors derive from a woman aged 18-29 years with stable Graves' hyperthyroidism.

The CDR3 DNA is TGTGCCAGCAGTCCCCCGGGACGACCCTATGGCTACACCTTC. Translation gives CASSPPGRPYGYTF. The J gene is TRBJ1-2, the V gene TRBV28; a weak D match, TRBD1 (5 bases). With 5 bases removed from V and 4 bases from J, the gap between germline ends came to 14 bases. CDR3 size: 14 residues. Germline V gene data show CDR1 as MDHEN and CDR2 as SYDVKM.

The chain is built from TRBV24-1 and TRBJ2-5; TRBD2 might be the D (5 bases). The CDR3 is 16 residues long. Trimming pared 0 bases from V and 5 bases from J, leaving 15 bases between. Germline CDR1 KGHDR, CDR2 SFDVKD. This chain's CDR3 is CATSDLKGALYETQYF. As DNA, the CDR3 is TGTGCCACCAGTGATTTGAAGGGAGCCCTCTACGAGACCCAGTACTTC.

In this sample, this clonotype turned up many times. The chain couples TRBV12-5 to TRBJ1-6; no clear D. The V gene's germline CDR1 is LGHNT and CDR2 FRNRAP. This CDR3 comprises 15 residues. Trimming shortened V by 4 bases and J by 5 bases, and 12 bases separated the two germline ends. CDR3 in DNA: TGTGCTAGTGGTTCGCTGACAACGAATAATTCACCCCTCCACTTT. Its protein product is CASGSLTTNNSPLHF.

Points on this clonotype: A read error may be the cause here, since a much bigger clone is one base away. V gene TRBV19 combines with J gene TRBJ1-5; perhaps TRBD1 as D (6 bases). The germline gives CDR1 LNHDA, CDR2 SQIVND (reference sequence). The CDR3 runs to 15 residues. Trimming took 10 bases from V and 0 from J, leaving 16 bases between them. CDR3 nucleotides: TGTGCCATTATGGGGGACACTTATAGCAATCAGCCCCAGCATTTT. It encodes CAIMGDTYSNQPQHF.

This clonotype was observed at least ten times. This chain joins TRBV7-9 and TRBJ2-5; TRBD2 aligns across 8 bases. CDR1 SEHNR and CDR2 FQNEAQ come from the germline V gene (reference sequence). V shed 3 bases, J shed 3 bases, and the junction held 6 bases outside the gene matches. The CDR3 spans 15 residues. The CDR3 DNA sequence: TGTGCCAGCAGCTTGGCGGGAGGCCACAAAGAGACCCAGTACTTC. Translating it yields CASSLAGGHKETQYF.